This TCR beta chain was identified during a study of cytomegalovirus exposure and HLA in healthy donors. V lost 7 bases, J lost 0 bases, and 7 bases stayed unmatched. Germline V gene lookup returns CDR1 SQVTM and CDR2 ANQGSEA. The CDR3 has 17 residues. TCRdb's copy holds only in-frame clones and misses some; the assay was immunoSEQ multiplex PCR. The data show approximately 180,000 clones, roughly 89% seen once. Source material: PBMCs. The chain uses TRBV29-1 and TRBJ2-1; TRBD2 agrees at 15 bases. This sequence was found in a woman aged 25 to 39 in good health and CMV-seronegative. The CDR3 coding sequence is TGCAGCGCACCGGGACTAGCGGGGGGCAGCTCCTACAATGAGCAGTTCTTC. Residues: CSAPGLAGGSSYNEQFF.